This T cell receptor (beta chain) was retrieved from a study of PD-1 blockade in classical Hodgkin lymphoma. This CDR3 has 13 amino acids. With 6 bases clipped from V and 5 bases from J, the junction kept 2 bases outside the gene matches. Germline V gives CDR1 SGHTA, CDR2 FQGTGA. All the patients suffered relapse after autologous stem cell transplantation, and brentuximab vedotin exposure differed. This table comes from immunoSEQ multiplex PCR, and its TCRdb copy is limited to in-frame clones, with some not included. The table lists some 62,000 clones, approximately 89% of them singletons. This sequence joins TRBV7-3 and TRBJ1-5; TRBD1 matches at 9 bases. The sample consisted of peripheral blood mononuclear cells (PBMCs), taken at baseline. The source of this sequence is a human donor with classical Hodgkin lymphoma. The CDR3 region has the DNA TGTGCCAGCAGTCGGACAGGGGATCAGCCCCAGCATTTT. As protein: CASSRTGDQPQHF.